Listed here are 2 T cell receptor beta chains from one sample, sequenced in a study of a mutant IDH1 vaccine in newly diagnosed glioma (dated by TCRdb to the early 2020s). The sample's time point, from its label and the paper: week 47, end of study. Each vaccine dose, consisting of 300 ug of a 20-mer mutant IDH1 peptide in Montanide, was administered subcutaneously with topical imiquimod. For these TCRs, the target antigens are not known. The protocol used for the library was the immunoSEQ multiplex PCR assay. Drawn from immuneACCESS, this table holds only the in-frame rearrangements with V and J called that TCRdb kept. Clones are partly lost; checked studies trace under half to an unresolved V gene and leave the rest unexplained. This sample comprises around 53,000 clones, roughly 83% of them detected only once. The biggest ten clones account for about 4% of the sample. The sample in question was PBMCs, obtained from a glioma patient whose treatment included an IDH1 peptide vaccine. The origin of the receptors is a woman in her twenties or thirties with glioma. Some clones in this sample may be carry-over from other donors' samples.

The genes are TRBV6-1 and TRBJ1-1; unclear D gene. V was cut by 11 bases and J by 0 bases, with 16 bases left in between. Germline-derived CDR1 and CDR2 are MNHNS and SASEGT. This CDR3 has 14 amino acids. In DNA, the CDR3 is TGTGCCCTCACAAGAGGGCACCTGAACACTGAAGCTTTCTTT. It encodes CALTRGHLNTEAFF.

The gene calls are TRBV6-5 and TRBJ1-2; TRBD1 matches 7 bases. Germline V gene data show CDR1 as MNHEY and CDR2 as SVGAGI. J was trimmed by 4 bases and V by 7 bases; bases with no gene match: 9. This CDR3 is 14 amino acids long. The CDR3 nucleotides are TGTGCCAGCATGAAGGGGGGACAGCTCTATGGCTACACCTTC. Translating it yields CASMKGGQLYGYTF.